The clone carrying this T cell receptor (beta chain) occurred a few times. Compared with germline, one end of the junction differs, possibly owing to a read error. The data belong to a study of cytomegalovirus exposure and HLA in healthy donors. CDR1 and CDR2 (germline): SSHAT, FNYEAQ (reference sequence). This CDR3 comprises 14 residues. The PCR contained 60 Vbeta and 13 Jbeta primers. Per the original methods: Approximately 86 million unique TCR beta chains, 9 million to 14 million shared, were counted in a later analysis. Only in-frame clones appear in the TCRdb table, and some are missing; sequencing was by immunoSEQ multiplex PCR. That table is the source of V, J and clone size, and D and trimming were worked out from the DNA. Of some 120,000 clones listed, 70% were seen once; the top ten hold roughly 8.4%.

The source is a man between 25 and 39 years old in good health and CMV-seropositive. The sequenced sample was PBMCs. The chain is built from TRBV7-7 and TRBJ2-5; the match to TRBD2 covers 8 bases. CDR3 coding DNA: TGTGCTAGCACTCCAGTGGTAGCGGGGGAGACCCAGTACTTC. Protein: CASTPVVAGETQYF.